This T cell receptor (beta chain) was recovered during a study of shared clonotypes between healthy human individuals. Original analysis: As immunoSEQ supplied junction-only sequences (without quality scores), filtering differed. Sequenced by immunoSEQ multiplex PCR; TCRdb stores in-frame clones only, minus some. V and J calls and clone size are those listed in that table; D and trimming were worked out from the DNA. The sample shows 550,000 to 650,000 clones, approximately 96% of them seen only once. Terminally differentiated effector memory CD45RA+ cells were excluded from the naive CD8 cells, which were CD45RO-negative and positively selected for CCR7. The CDR3 totals 18 residues. With 4 bases clipped from V and 3 bases from J, the junction kept 12 bases outside the gene matches. CDR1 SGHKS and CDR2 YYEKEE come from the germline V gene (reference sequence).

The TCR sequence derives from a woman aged 30 to 39 in good health. Input material: naive CD8+ T cells sorted from blood. V gene TRBV5-5 combines with J gene TRBJ2-5, with 13 nucleotides matching TRBD2. The CDR3 loop reads CASSLRTSGRQLKETQYF. Here the CDR3 DNA reads TGTGCCAGCAGCCTGAGGACTAGCGGGAGACAACTGAAAGAGACCCAGTACTTC.